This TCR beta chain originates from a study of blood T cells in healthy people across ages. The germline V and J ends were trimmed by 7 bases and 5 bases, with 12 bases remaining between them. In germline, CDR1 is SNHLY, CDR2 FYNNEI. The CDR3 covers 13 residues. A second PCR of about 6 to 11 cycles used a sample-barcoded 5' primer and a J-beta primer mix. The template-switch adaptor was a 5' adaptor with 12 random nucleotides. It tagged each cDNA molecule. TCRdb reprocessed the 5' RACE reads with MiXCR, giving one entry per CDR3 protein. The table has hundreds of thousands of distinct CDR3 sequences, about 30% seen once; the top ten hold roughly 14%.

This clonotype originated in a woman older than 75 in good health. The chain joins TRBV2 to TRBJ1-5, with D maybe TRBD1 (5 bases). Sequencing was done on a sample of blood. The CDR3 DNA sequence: TGTGCCAGCAATCAGGGTCTGGATCAGCCCCAGCATTTT. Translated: CASNQGLDQPQHF.